This record covers a single TCR beta chain. The antigen is not known. Relative to the germline gene, one junction end is altered; a read error may explain this. This specimen belongs to a study of vaccination and CD4 T cells after COVID-19. Study details: A positive SARS-CoV-2 nasal swab PCR result was recorded for each convalescent patient; about 9 were mild and one severe. Notes on the study in general: The cohort comprised relatively few convalescent patients, and no early post-infection timepoints were analyzed.

Scientists ran DNA taken from cultured CD4+ T cells through the Oncomine TCR Beta short-read assay for sequencing. It was cultured CD4+ T cells from which genomic DNA was extracted. TCRdb passed the PCR reads through MiXCR, listing each CDR3 protein once. The sample has 5,000 or so distinct CDR3 sequences, roughly 47% seen once. Described treatment: roughly ten-day PBMC culture with coronavirus spike peptide pools or control peptides (ViraFEST assay). Per well, 1.5 million to 2.5 million PBMCs were cultured in the presence of about 10 IU/ml IL-2 and 9 to 10 ug/ml peptide pools. The CDR3 totals 15 residues. Germline CDR1 is MDHEN and CDR2 is SYDVKM.

The sequencing used CD4+ T cells from blood, cultured in vitro, collected after SARS-CoV-2 vaccination. The chain couples TRBV28 to TRBJ2-2; a possible D gene is TRBD2 (6 bases). The sequence was collected from a human donor who had recovered from COVID-19. CDR3 in amino acids: CASNRDFPNTGELFF. The CDR3 DNA follows: TGTGCAAGCAATCGGGACTTCCCTAACACCGGGGAGCTGTTTTTT.